These 25 T cell receptor beta chains share one sample of origin, sequenced in a study of blood T cell repertoires in COVID-19 (dated by TCRdb to the early 2020s). The library came from the immunoSEQ multiplex PCR assay. TCRdb stores this immuneACCESS table with in-frame sequences only. Part of the clones is absent; in the studies checked, under half of the shortfall reflects unresolved V genes, and no reason is known for the rest. This sample comprises about 69,000 clones, around 83% of them detected only once. Roughly a quarter of the sample goes to the ten largest clones. The sequenced material came from peripheral blood. The receptors derive from a human donor in a cohort sampled during active COVID-19.

V and J are TRBV3-1 (or the pseudogene TRBV3-2) and TRBJ2-5; 8 nucleotides line up with TRBD2. The CDR3 is 17 amino acids. V trimming: 5 bases; J trimming: 5 bases; junction bases outside the gene matches: 16. Germline V lookup: CDR1 LGHDT, CDR2 YNNKEL (reference sequence). DNA of the CDR3: TGTGCCAGCAGCTCCCAGCACCGGGGGGGCCGATGGGAGACCCAGTACTTC. Translated: CASSSQHRGGRWETQYF.

This clone appeared a few times. This chain connects TRBV5-1 to TRBJ2-7, with a tentative D call TRBD1 (5 bases). CDR1 and CDR2 (germline): SGHRS, YFSETQ. Trimming shortened V by 3 bases and J by 2 bases, and 21 bases separated the two germline ends. The CDR3 covers 17 residues. The CDR3 loop reads CASSSSLDSFSPYEQYF. The CDR3 DNA sequence: TGCGCCAGCAGCTCCTCGCTTGACAGCTTTTCTCCCTACGAGCAGTACTTC. The variable domain in full, with the rest retrieved from reference TRBV5-1 and TRBJ2-7, is KAGVTQTPRYLIKTRGQQVTLSCSPISGHRSVSWYQQTPGQGLQFLFEYFSETQRNKGNFPGRFSGRQFSNSRSEMNVSTLELGDSALYLCASSSSLDSFSPYEQYFGPGTRLTVT.

The chain combines TRBV18 with TRBJ1-5; the D is unclear. CDR1 KGHSH and CDR2 LQKENI come from the germline V gene. V lost 0 bases and J 5 bases, leaving 11 bases between the germline ends. This CDR3 spans 15 amino acids. CDR3 nucleotides: TGTGCCAGCTCACCACCGGGCGGGGAGGATCAGCCCCAGCATTTT. It is translated as CASSPPGGEDQPQHF.

V is TRBV7-9 and J is TRBJ1-6, with 7 bases aligning to TRBD1. Germline-derived CDR1 and CDR2 are SEHNR and FQNEAQ (reference sequence). The trim removed 8 bases at V and 8 bases at J, leaving 9 bases unmatched. The CDR3 totals 14 residues. The CDR3 region has the DNA TGTGCCAGCCAGTTCGGCAGGGGGGATTCACCCCTCCACTTT. Its translation: CASQFGRGDSPLHF. Full variable domain (missing parts from reference TRBV7-9 and TRBJ1-6): DTGVSQNPRHKITKRGQNVTFRCDPISEHNRLYWYRQTLGQGPEFLTYFQNEAQLEKSRLLSDRFSAERPKGSFSTLEIQRTEQGDSAMYLCASQFGRGDSPLHFGNGTRLTVT.

The chain recombines TRBV5-5 with TRBJ1-3; 9 nucleotides match TRBD1. V dropped 4 bases and J dropped 4; count of bases not matched to a gene: 3. The CDR3 sequence is 14 residues long. The germline gives CDR1 SGHKS, CDR2 YYEKEE (reference sequence). CDR3 DNA sequence: TGTGCCAGCAGCCTCGGGACAGGGGGAAACACCATATATTTT. Translating gives CASSLGTGGNTIYF.

The rearrangement joins TRBV13 to TRBJ2-1; TRBD2 agrees at 8 bases. V lost 8 bases and J lost 7; bases outside the gene matches: 13. The germline gives CDR1 PRHDT, CDR2 FYEKMQ (reference sequence). The CDR3 is 15 residues long. The CDR3 reads CASSSPSGGRNEQFF. The DNA for the CDR3 is TGTGCCAGCTCCTCGCCCAGCGGGGGACGGAATGAGCAGTTCTTC.

This chain joins TRBV5-1 and TRBJ2-7; 10 bases align to TRBD2. This CDR3 comprises 14 residues. With V trimmed by 4 bases and J by 5 bases, 6 bases remained unmatched. Per the germline V gene, CDR1 is SGHRS and CDR2 is YFSETQ. The CDR3 is CASSPLAGDDEQYF. CDR3 bases: TGCGCCAGCAGCCCGCTAGCGGGGGACGACGAGCAGTACTTC.

V gene TRBV5-6 combines with J gene TRBJ2-2, with 7 bases fitting TRBD2. CDR1 and CDR2 (germline): SGHDT, YYEEEE. Germline trimming cut 7 bases from V and 0 bases from J; bases unmatched to any gene: 3. The CDR3 is made up of 14 amino acids. In DNA form, the CDR3 reads TGTGCCAGCCACAGCGGGACGAACACCGGGGAGCTGTTTTTT. Amino acids: CASHSGTNTGELFF.

The J gene is TRBJ2-5, the V gene TRBV6-5; TRBD1 matches 10 bases. V shed 2 bases and J 5 bases; nucleotides not matched to a gene: 2. There are 14 residues in the CDR3. CDR1 is MNHEY and CDR2 is SVGAGI in the germline V gene. The chain's CDR3 is CASSYGTGVETQYF. The CDR3 DNA follows: TGTGCCAGCAGTTACGGGACAGGGGTGGAGACCCAGTACTTC.

The CDR3 nucleotides read TGTGCCAGCAGCATACAGGGGGCGAACTATGGCTACACCTTC. This translates into CASSIQGANYGYTF. The chain carries TRBV4-2 and TRBJ1-2, with 9 bases aligning to TRBD1. J gave up 2 bases and V 5 bases, and 3 bases lay outside the gene matches. This CDR3 contains 14 residues. Germline CDR1 LGHNA, CDR2 YNFKEQ.

The chain carries TRBV5-6 and TRBJ1-2; TRBD1 is a possible D gene (6 bases). With 2 bases removed from V and 6 bases from J, the gap between germline ends came to 11 bases. Germline loops: CDR1 SGHDT, CDR2 YYEEEE. CDR3 length equals 13 residues. This CDR3 is CASSLPYRDGYTF. CDR3 DNA sequence: TGTGCCAGCAGCTTACCCTACAGGGATGGCTACACCTTC. The full variable domain, completed using reference TRBV5-6 and TRBJ1-2, is DAGVTQSPTHLIKTRGQQVTLRCSPKSGHDTVSWYQQALGQGPQFIFQYYEEEERQRGNFPDRFSGHQFPNYSSELNVNALLLGDSALYLCASSLPYRDGYTFGSGTRLTVV.

The rearrangement joins TRBV13 to TRBJ2-3; maybe TRBD2 (6 bases). This CDR3 spans 16 amino acids. The germline V gene encodes CDR1 PRHDT and CDR2 FYEKMQ (reference sequence). Trimming took off 1 base at V and 4 bases at J, with 15 bases between the two ends. DNA of the CDR3: TGTGCCAGCAGCTTAGAGGCTAGCGTTATACCAGATACGCAGTATTTT. It is translated as CASSLEASVIPDTQYF.

The CDR3 loop is CASTWTGEETQYF. The CDR3 nucleotides are TGCGCCAGCACCTGGACAGGGGAAGAGACCCAGTACTTC. The rearrangement joins TRBV5-1 to TRBJ2-5, with 9 bases fitting TRBD1. The CDR3 loop spans 13 amino acids. Per the germline V gene, CDR1 is SGHRS and CDR2 is YFSETQ. V was clipped by 6 bases and J by 3 bases; unmatched bases: 3. The whole variable domain, filled in from reference TRBV5-1 and TRBJ2-5, reads KAGVTQTPRYLIKTRGQQVTLSCSPISGHRSVSWYQQTPGQGLQFLFEYFSETQRNKGNFPGRFSGRQFSNSRSEMNVSTLELGDSALYLCASTWTGEETQYFGPGTRLLVL.

The rearrangement uses TRBV5-6 and TRBJ2-3, with TRBD1 matching 8 bases. The CDR3 is 13 residues long. The germline gives CDR1 SGHDT, CDR2 YYEEEE. J gave up 4 bases and V 6 bases, and 4 bases lay outside the gene matches. Here the CDR3 reads CASNRGEADTQYF. Written as DNA, the CDR3 is TGTGCCAGCAACAGGGGGGAGGCAGATACGCAGTATTTT.

The table lists this clone with many counts. DNA of the CDR3: TGTGCCAGCAGTCCTGGGACAGGGGGAGGCTGGACTGAAGCTTTCTTT. Protein: CASSPGTGGGWTEAFF. The chain carries TRBV27 and TRBJ1-1, with 11 bases identical to TRBD1. This CDR3 comprises 16 residues. CDR1 MNHEY and CDR2 SMNVEV come from the germline V gene (reference sequence). The junction had 10 bases not matched to a gene; V was cut back by 5 bases and J by 5 bases.

This CDR3 is CASKAGTTNYGYTF. The DNA of the CDR3 is TGTGCCTCAAAGGCTGGGACAACTAACTATGGCTACACCTTC. The J gene is TRBJ1-2, the V gene TRBV2, with D perhaps TRBD1 (6 bases). This CDR3 comprises 14 residues. The V end lost 11 bases, the J end lost 0 bases, and 16 bases lay between the germline ends. Germline V gene sequence: CDR1 SNHLY, CDR2 FYNNEI.

This clone was picked up a small number of times. The rearrangement joins TRBV9 to TRBJ2-5; a weak D match, TRBD2 (6 bases). With 4 bases removed from V and 5 bases from J, the gap between germline ends came to 15 bases. The CDR3 extends over 14 amino acids. The germline gives CDR1 SGDLS, CDR2 YYNGEE. The CDR3 coding sequence is TGTGCCAGCAGCACAACAGCGGGCTGGGAGACCCAGTACTTC. Translated, it gives CASSTTAGWETQYF.

This clone was observed once. The rearrangement uses TRBV7-8 and TRBJ1-3; TRBD1 agrees at 7 bases. CDR3 size: 17 residues. Trimming took 5 bases from V and 1 from J; bases not matched to a gene: 11. Germline CDR1 is SGHVS and CDR2 is FQNEAQ. CDR3 loop: CASSPYRGRGSGNTIYF. CDR3 nucleotides: TGTGCCAGCAGCCCATACAGGGGACGGGGATCTGGAAACACCATATATTTT.

The gene calls are TRBV4-1 and TRBJ1-2; possible D gene TRBD1, 6 bases. The ends were cut back, 0 bases at V and 4 bases at J, with 12 bases in the middle. The CDR3 consists of 15 residues. CDR1 and CDR2 (germline): MGHRA, YSYEKL. This CDR3 is CASSQDEQGTYGYTF. The CDR3 DNA reads TGCGCCAGCAGCCAAGACGAACAGGGAACCTATGGCTACACCTTC.

This clone appeared once. The CDR3 loop reads CASSSEGAAEAFF. CDR3 DNA: TGTGCCAGCAGCTCTGAGGGAGCGGCTGAAGCTTTCTTT. V and J are TRBV9 and TRBJ1-1, with D unclear. The CDR3 length is 13 residues. Looked up from germline, CDR1 is SGDLS and CDR2 is YYNGEE. V was shortened by 4 bases and J by 6 bases, with 13 bases between the two germline ends.

The chain carries TRBV7-8 and TRBJ2-6; tentatively, D is TRBD2 (5 bases). V lost 3 bases, J lost 0 bases, and 15 bases lay in between. The CDR3 is 18 residues long. Germline values: CDR1 SGHVS, CDR2 FQNEAQ. The CDR3 spells CASSLVGMDFSGANVLTF. Written as DNA, the CDR3 is TGTGCCAGCAGCTTGGTGGGTATGGACTTCTCTGGGGCCAACGTCCTGACTTTC.

The V call is TRBV25-1, the J call TRBJ2-3, with a possible D match to TRBD2 (6 bases). The germline V and J ends were trimmed by 3 bases and 1 base, with 14 bases remaining between them. CDR3 length: 16 residues. Looked up from germline, CDR1 is MGHDK and CDR2 is SYGVNS. The CDR3 DNA is TGTGCCAGCAGTGAGGAGGGAATAGCTGGCACAGATACGCAGTATTTT. It is translated as CASSEEGIAGTDTQYF.

This clone was seen only once. The chain has TRBV18 and TRBJ2-4, with 10 bases identical to TRBD1. CDR3 size: 17 residues. Germline trimming cut 6 bases from V and 0 bases from J; bases unmatched to any gene: 8. CDR1 is KGHSH and CDR2 is LQKENI in the germline V gene. CDR3 loop: CASSGSTGGAAKNIQYF. DNA for the CDR3: TGTGCCAGCTCGGGCTCGACAGGGGGCGCAGCCAAAAACATTCAGTACTTC.

The chain is built from TRBV27 and TRBJ1-4; D unresolved. Between the trimmed V and J ends, which lost 5 bases and 8 bases, there was a span of 12 bases. Germline V gene sequence: CDR1 MNHEY, CDR2 SMNVEV (reference sequence). The CDR3 runs to 13 residues. CDR3 region: CASSRTAGEKLFF. CDR3 nucleotide sequence: TGTGCCAGCAGTCGGACTGCGGGAGAAAAACTGTTTTTT. Full variable domain (outside the CDR3, taken from reference TRBV27 and TRBJ1-4): EAQVTQNPRYLITVTGKKLTVTCSQNMNHEYMSWYRQDPGLGLRQIYYSMNVEVTDKGDVPEGYKVSRKEKRNFPLILESPSPNQTSLYFCASSRTAGEKLFFGSGTQLSVL.

V is TRBV14 and J is TRBJ1-2; D unresolved. The CDR3 has 16 amino acids. V was pared by 4 bases and J by 6 bases, with 21 bases between. Germline CDR1 and CDR2: SGHDN and FVKESK. The CDR3 here is CASSPPIVTAEDGYTF. The CDR3 bases are TGTGCCAGCAGCCCCCCGATTGTCACAGCTGAAGATGGCTACACCTTC.